Listed below are T cell receptor beta chains from one sample, sequenced in a study of lymphopenia after photon versus proton radiotherapy. Clones were sequenced by immunoSEQ multiplex PCR, and TCRdb holds only the in-frame ones, with some missing. The sample has tens of thousands of clones, roughly 80% seen once. Sequenced here: peripheral blood, sampled from a patient treated with proton-based radiotherapy. The receptors come from a man aged 60 to 69 with pancreatic cancer. CDR3s include the opening cysteine and the closing phenylalanine or tryptophan. D genes are given only for firm matches. Expanded clones get a size class; other rows say once, few or many, or leave the size out.

abundance,d_gene,j_gene,v_gene,CDR3nt,CDR3aa
-,TRBD2,TRBJ2-7,TRBV2,TGTGCCAGCGCTAGCGGATACTACGAGCAGTACTTC,CASASGYYEQYF
-,TRBD1,TRBJ2-3,TRBV5-4,TGTGCCAGCAGCTTAACGGACAGGGCAGATACGCAGTATTTT,CASSLTDRADTQYF
few,-,TRBJ1-3,TRBV11-3,TGTGCCAGCAGCCCTGTACAGGGTTCTGGAAACACCATATATTTT,CASSPVQGSGNTIYF
once,-,TRBJ1-5,TRBV7-9,TGTGCCAGCAGCTTAGATCTCAGGGGAGATGGCAATCAGCCCCAGCATTTT,CASSLDLRGDGNQPQHF
-,-,TRBJ1-4,TRBV7-9,TGTGCCAGCAGCGCTTACGAGGGGCTAAGCACTAATGAAAAACTGTTTTTT,CASSAYEGLSTNEKLFF
-,-,TRBJ2-7,TRBV19,TGTGCCAGTAGCTTAGACACTACATCCCACGAGCAGTACTTC,CASSLDTTSHEQYF
-,TRBD2,TRBJ2-5,TRBV28,TGTGCCAGCAGTTTAGGCGGGAGCGGTCAAGAGACCCAGTACTTC,CASSLGGSGQETQYF
-,-,TRBJ1-1,TRBV4-1,TGCGCCAGCAGCCAAGATTCCGCATCCGGGACTGAAGCTTTCTTT,CASSQDSASGTEAFF
-,-,TRBJ1-1,TRBV6-1,TGTGCCAGCAGTGAAGGAAGGACAAAGAACACTGAAGCTTTCTTT,CASSEGRTKNTEAFF
-,TRBD2,TRBJ2-7,TRBV2,TGTGCCAGCAGTGGCTTCCCGGGACTAGCGGGAGGCTTC,CASSGFPGLAGGF
-,TRBD1,TRBJ2-1,TRBV27,TGTGCCAGCAGGCGACAGGGGAACTACAATGAGCAGTTCTTC,CASRRQGNYNEQFF
few,TRBD1,TRBJ2-7,TRBV6-5,TGTGCCAGCAGTTACTCGGCAGGGGGCGACTACGAGCAGTACTTC,CASSYSAGGDYEQYF
-,TRBD1,TRBJ1-2,TRBV30,TGTGCCTGGAGTGTTGGGACAGGGCCCTATGGCTACACCTTC,CAWSVGTGPYGYTF
-,TRBD1,TRBJ1-1,TRBV30,TGTGCCTCCCGGACCGGGACAGGGTTTCTTATGAACACTGAAGCTTTCTTT,CASRTGTGFLMNTEAFF
once,TRBD2,TRBJ2-3,TRBV5-4,TGTGCCAGCAGCTTGGGCCTAGCGGGAGAGATAACGCAGTATTTT,CASSLGLAGEITQYF
many,TRBD1,TRBJ2-3,TRBV7-9,TGTGCCAGCAGTAACACCGGGACAGACGGGGATACGCAGTATTTT,CASSNTGTDGDTQYF
-,TRBD2,TRBJ2-1,TRBV7-9,TGTGCCAGCAGCTTAGGGTCTGCGGGAGGTTACCCGTACAATGAGCAGTTCTTC,CASSLGSAGGYPYNEQFF
-,-,TRBJ2-3,TRBV2,TGTGCCAGCAGAGTGAGTTACATCCGCACAGATACGCAGTATTTT,CASRVSYIRTDTQYF
-,-,TRBJ2-2,TRBV11-3,TGTGCCAGCAGCTTTTCGTCCGAGGACACCGGGGAGCTGTTTTTT,CASSFSSEDTGELFF
-,-,TRBJ2-3,TRBV9,TGTGCCAGCAGCGTAGAGTCCCAGTCTAGCACAGATACGCAGTATTTT,CASSVESQSSTDTQYF
-,-,TRBJ1-5,TRBV30,TGTGCCTGGAGTGTGGGTAGCGCCGTCTCTTTTGGGCAGCCCCAGCATTTT,CAWSVGSAVSFGQPQHF
-,-,TRBJ1-1,TRBV4-2,TGTGCCAGCAGCCGCTCGGCAGGGGAGAACACTGAAGCTTTCTTT,CASSRSAGENTEAFF
-,-,TRBJ2-7,TRBV5-4,TGTGCCAGCAGCTTGCAGGGGCGCCCCGAGCAGTACTTC,CASSLQGRPEQYF
-,-,TRBJ2-3,TRBV6-1,TGTGCCAGCAGTGAAGCAGGCGCGACAGATACGCAGTATTTT,CASSEAGATDTQYF
once,-,TRBJ2-5,TRBV5-1,TGCGCCAGCAGCTTGGGGAACCAAGAGACCCAGTACTTC,CASSLGNQETQYF
-,TRBD2,TRBJ2-7,TRBV5-1,TGCGCCAGCAGCTTGGCCGGGACTAGCGGATCCTACGAGCAGTACTTC,CASSLAGTSGSYEQYF
-,-,TRBJ2-2,TRBV2,TGTGCCAGTCGGGGGAGAGGAACCGGGGAGCTGTTTTTT,CASRGRGTGELFF
-,-,TRBJ2-6,TRBV4-2,TGTGCCAGCAGCCAATTACTCGGGAACGCGGCCAACGTCCTGACTTTC,CASSQLLGNAANVLTF
-,-,TRBJ2-7,TRBV18,TGTGCCAGCTCACCACCCCCGGGCGGGCGGGAGCAGTACTTC,CASSPPPGGREQYF
-,-,TRBJ2-7,TRBV28,TGTGCCAGCAGGCGCGCAGGGCTAGGAACCGACTACGAGCAGTACTTC,CASRRAGLGTDYEQYF
-,TRBD2,TRBJ2-5,TRBV29-1,TGCAGCACTCGTCGGTCTAGCGGCCAAGAGACCCAGTACTTC,CSTRRSSGQETQYF
few,-,TRBJ2-1,TRBV19,TGTGCCACCGCCCCGCAGGGTCTGGGTGAGCAGTTCTTC,CATAPQGLGEQFF
-,-,TRBJ2-7,TRBV18,TGTGCCAGCTCACCACAAGGCCCCCCCTACGAGCAGTACTTC,CASSPQGPPYEQYF
-,TRBD2,TRBJ2-2,TRBV6-1,TGTGCCAGCAGTGCGATAGCGGGAGGCACCGGGGAGCTGTTTTTT,CASSAIAGGTGELFF
once,TRBD1,TRBJ2-7,TRBV28,TGTGCCAGCAGTTTATCTAACAGGGGAAGCTACTTC,CASSLSNRGSYF
-,-,TRBJ2-3,TRBV6-5,TGTGCCAGCATTCTCGACTTTTCTAGCACAGATACGCAGTATTTT,CASILDFSSTDTQYF
-,-,TRBJ2-2,TRBV11-2,TGTGCCAGCAGCTTTCGATCCAAAGTGACGACCGGGGAGCTGTTTTTT,CASSFRSKVTTGELFF
-,-,TRBJ1-1,TRBV7-6,TGTGCCAGCAGCTTAGAAGGGACTTTTAGCATGAACACTGAAGCTTTCTTT,CASSLEGTFSMNTEAFF
-,TRBD1,TRBJ1-2,TRBV7-2,TGTGCCAGCAGCTTAGCCCAACCGGGACAGGGGAAAACGAGTGGCTACACCTTC,CASSLAQPGQGKTSGYTF
-,TRBD1,TRBJ2-5,TRBV6-6,TGTGCCAGCAGTGCCCCCAGGGGGCGAGAGACCCAGTACTTC,CASSAPRGRETQYF
-,-,TRBJ1-1,TRBV2,TGTGCCAGCGGGTCGGGTCAGTGGAACACTGAAGCTTTCTTT,CASGSGQWNTEAFF